This T cell receptor (beta chain) was sequenced during a study of blood T cell repertoires in COVID-19. The CDR3 loop spans 17 amino acids. The ends lost 2 bases at V and 8 bases at J; junction bases unmatched: 10. Looked up from germline, CDR1 is MGHRA and CDR2 is YSYEKL. This clone was detected only a few times. Authors' analysis steps: From reference gene primer amplification, estimates of nucleated cell counts were derived. The method was immunoSEQ multiplex PCR; TCRdb's version includes in-frame clones alone and lacks a portion of them. V, J and clone size are those of that table, while D and trimming were read from the DNA. This table holds around 40,000 clones, about 87% found once.

This receptor was identified in a man aged 50 to 60 with active or convalescent COVID-19. The chain carries TRBV4-1 and TRBJ2-1; 12 bases are shared with TRBD2. Sequencing was done on a sample of peripheral blood. CDR3 amino acids: CASSQLSSGGAKHEQFF. DNA for the CDR3: TGCGCCAGCAGCCAATTGTCTAGCGGGGGGGCCAAGCATGAGCAGTTCTTC.